What follows are 15 T cell receptor beta chains derived from one specimen sequenced in a study of molecular identifiers for immune sequencing clone quantification. MiXCR, run by TCRdb on the PCR reads, gives a single entry per CDR3 protein. The sample contains 70,000 to 90,000 distinct CDR3 sequences, under 25% of which appear only once. The specimen was naive CD8+ T cells from blood, with Jurkat cell RNA spiked in. The subset is: FACS-sorted CD8+CD4-CCR7+CD45RA+ naive T cells. These receptor sequences come from a human donor in good health. Some libraries in this study had Jurkat cell RNA spiked in.

A word on this clonotype: One base away lies a much larger clone, so this may be a sequencing read error. The chain combines TRBV7-9 with TRBJ1-1; 10 bases align to TRBD1. CDR3 length: 15 amino acids. The germline gives CDR1 SEHNR, CDR2 FQNEAQ (reference sequence). Here the CDR3 reads CASRFQDRGDTEALF. CDR3 DNA sequence: TGTGCCAGCAGGTTCCAGGACAGGGGGGACACTGAAGCTCTCTTT.

This clonotype has more than one count but fewer than ten. The CDR3 coding sequence is TGTGCCAGCAGATGGGACAGGGGGTCGAACACTGAAGCTTTCTTT. Protein sequence: CASRWDRGSNTEAFF. The rearrangement joins TRBV28 to TRBJ1-1, with TRBD1 matching 11 bases. J lost 1 base, V lost 6 bases, and 4 bases had no gene match. Germline CDR1 is MDHEN and CDR2 is SYDVKM. This CDR3 spans 15 amino acids.

Remarks on this clonotype: This likely comes from a read error, as the CDR3 has no conserved phenylalanine or tryptophan at its end. The V and J genes are TRBV20-1 and TRBJ2-1, with D possibly matching TRBD1 (6 bases). Germline CDR1 reads DFQATT; CDR2 reads SNEGSKA (reference sequence). The CDR3 has 17 amino acids. V dropped 0 bases and J dropped 2 bases, with 17 bases sitting between them. CDR3 region: CSARDDEGQDPYNEQFS. DNA for the CDR3: TGCAGTGCTAGAGACGACGAGGGACAAGATCCCTACAATGAGCAGTTCTCC.

In its sample, this clonotype was seen many times. V usage is TRBV6-5 and J usage is TRBJ2-2, with D possibly TRBD1 on 5 matching bases. Trimming took 7 bases from V and 6 from J, leaving 15 bases between them. The CDR3 spans 14 residues. Looked up from germline, CDR1 is MNHEY and CDR2 is SVGAGI. The CDR3 region is CASTYGPGSGELFF. For the CDR3, the DNA is TGTGCCAGCACCTACGGGCCAGGGTCCGGGGAGCTGTTTTTT.

In this sample, this clonotype turned up once. The germline gene is not matched at one end of the junction; a read error may be the cause. The CDR3 coding sequence is TGTGCCAGCAGCTTAGGACCGGAGCAGTGCTTC. This codes for CASSLGPEQCF. The chain couples TRBV13 to TRBJ2-7; D gene unclear. The CDR3 has 11 residues. The germline CDR1 and CDR2 sequences are PRHDT and FYEKMQ (reference sequence).

In this sample, this clonotype is medium-sized. At one boundary the junction diverges from the germline segment, which might be a read error. The chain joins TRBV28 to TRBJ2-3; D remains unclear. The CDR3 has 11 residues. CDR1 and CDR2 (germline): MDHEN, SYDVKM. The CDR3 DNA sequence: TGCGCCAGCAGCCTAGGAGATACGCAGTATTTT. Residues: CASSLGDTQYF.

This clonotype was recorded at least ten times. V gene TRBV7-9 combines with J gene TRBJ2-3, with D possibly being TRBD1 (6 bases). Germline CDR1 reads SEHNR; CDR2 reads FQNEAQ (reference sequence). The CDR3 totals 16 residues. V shed 4 bases and J shed 0 bases, with 14 bases lying between them. The CDR3, as DNA: TGTGCCAGCAGCTCTAGAGGGGGAACTAGCACAGATACGCAGTATTTT. Amino acid sequence: CASSSRGGTSTDTQYF.

Concerning this clonotype: Relative to the germline gene, one junction end is altered; a read error may explain this. This chain connects TRBV29-1 to TRBJ2-3; D tentatively reads TRBD1 or TRBD2 (5 bases each). The CDR3 runs to 15 residues. Germline lookup yields CDR1 SQVTM and CDR2 ANQGSEA. The CDR3, as DNA: TGCAGCGTTTACGGTGATTATTCTAGCACAGGTACGCAGTATTTT. It yields the protein CSVYGDYSSTGTQYF.

This clonotype was counted a few times. The chain carries TRBV7-6 and TRBJ1-1; D gene uncertain. Trimming cost V 1 base and J 7 bases, with 13 bases left between them. Germline CDR1 is SGHVS and CDR2 is FNYEAQ. CDR3 length: 14 amino acids. The CDR3 reads CASSLGSVAHEAFF. CDR3 nucleotides: TGTGCCAGCAGCTTAGGCTCGGTGGCCCATGAAGCTTTCTTT.

This clonotype was observed at least ten times. The chain links TRBV28 to TRBJ2-7; no definite D call. Germline V gene lookup returns CDR1 MDHEN and CDR2 SYDVKM. The CDR3 contains 15 residues. The V gene lost 3 bases and the J gene lost 3 bases, with 15 bases spanning the gap. The CDR3 protein is CASSLFETVVYEQYF. As DNA, the CDR3 is TGTGCCAGCAGTTTGTTCGAGACGGTGGTCTACGAGCAGTACTTC.

This clonotype occurred a few times. The V gene is TRBV19, the J gene TRBJ2-1, with TRBD1 identical over 10 bases. Germline V gives CDR1 LNHDA, CDR2 SQIVND (reference sequence). V lost 6 bases to trimming and J lost 0 bases; unmatched junction nucleotides: 5. The CDR3 has 16 amino acids. The CDR3 is CASSNWDRGSYNEQFF. CDR3 sequence (DNA): TGTGCCAGTAGCAATTGGGACAGGGGCTCCTACAATGAGCAGTTCTTC.

The sample holds one count of this clonotype. A much larger clone is a single base away; this may be a read error. The chain joins TRBV29-1 to TRBJ2-1; 7 nucleotides match TRBD1. Germline V lookup: CDR1 SQVTM, CDR2 ANQGSEA. This CDR3 region has 17 residues. CDR3 sequence: CSAGRLETGRSPNERFF. CDR3 coding DNA: TGCAGCGCCGGCCGCCTTGAGACAGGGAGATCCCCCAATGAGCGGTTCTTC.

On this clonotype: This may be a read error: a much more frequent sequence differs by one nucleotide. The gene calls are TRBV7-9 and TRBJ2-3; 7 positions agree with TRBD1. Germline CDR1 SEHNR, CDR2 FQNEAQ (reference sequence). CDR3 length: 15 amino acids. In DNA, the CDR3 is TGTGCCAGCAGCTCTAAGACAGGGAGCACAGATGCGCAGTATTTT. It is translated as CASSSKTGSTDAQYF.

Concerning this clonotype: At one end the junction does not follow the germline gene, possibly because of a read error. The chain joins TRBV28 to TRBJ2-1; maybe TRBD2 (7 bases). CDR1 is MDHEN, CDR2 SYDVKM, per germline. This CDR3 region has 13 residues. Here the CDR3 reads CASRGASCNEQFF. DNA of the CDR3: TGTGCCAGCCGGGGGGCTTCCTGCAATGAGCAGTTCTTC.

This clonotype was detected many times. V usage is TRBV19 and J usage is TRBJ1-1, with 9 bases aligning to TRBD1. Per the germline V gene, CDR1 is LNHDA and CDR2 is SQIVND (reference sequence). V shed 6 bases and J 4 bases; nucleotides not matched to a gene: 3. The CDR3 is 13 amino acids. CDR3 nucleotides: TGTGCCAGTAGCCCACAGGGGGCCACTGAAGCTTTCTTT. Its translation: CASSPQGATEAFF. Using reference TRBV19 and TRBJ1-1 for the parts outside the CDR3, the full variable domain is DGGITQSPKYLFRKEGQNVTLSCEQNLNHDAMYWYRQDPGQGLRLIYYSQIVNDFQKGDIAEGYSVSREKKESFPLTVTSAQKNPTAFYLCASSPQGATEAFFGQGTRLTVV.